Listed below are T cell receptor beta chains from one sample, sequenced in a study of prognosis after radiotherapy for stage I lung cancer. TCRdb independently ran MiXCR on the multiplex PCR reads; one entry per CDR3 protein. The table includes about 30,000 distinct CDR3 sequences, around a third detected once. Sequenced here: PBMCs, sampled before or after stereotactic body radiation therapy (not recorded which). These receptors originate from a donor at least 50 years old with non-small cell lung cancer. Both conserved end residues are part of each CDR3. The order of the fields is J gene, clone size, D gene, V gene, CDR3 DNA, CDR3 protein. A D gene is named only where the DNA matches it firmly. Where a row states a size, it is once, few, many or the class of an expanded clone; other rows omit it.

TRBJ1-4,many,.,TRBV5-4,TGTGCCAGCAGCCAAAAGGCTGGAGGGGCTAATGAAAAACTGTTTTTT,CASSQKAGGANEKLFF
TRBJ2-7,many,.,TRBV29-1,TGCAGCGTTGAAGGAACAGGGTTCTACGAGCAGTACTTC,CSVEGTGFYEQYF
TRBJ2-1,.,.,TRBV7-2,TGTGCCAGCAGCCTATCTGGGGACTCTTCCTTCTTC,CASSLSGDSSFF
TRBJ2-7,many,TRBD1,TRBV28,TGTGCCAGCAGTGAGTCCGGGACAGGGGGCTACGAGCAGTACTTC,CASSESGTGGYEQYF
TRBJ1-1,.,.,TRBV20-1,TGCAGTGCTCTGTACGGGGAAATGAACACTGAAGCTTTCTTT,CSALYGEMNTEAFF
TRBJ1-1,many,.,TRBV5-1,TGCGCCAGCAGCTTAAACGAAGCGGGTATCGGTACTGAAGCTTTCTTT,CASSLNEAGIGTEAFF
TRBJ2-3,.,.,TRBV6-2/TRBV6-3,TGTGCCAGCAGTGAAACGGGGGCGTCCACAGATACGCAGTATTTT,CASSETGASTDTQYF
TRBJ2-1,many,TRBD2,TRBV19,TGTGCCAGTAGTATAGTTAGCGGGGGGGCATATGAGCAGTTCTTC,CASSIVSGGAYEQFF
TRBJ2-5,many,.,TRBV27,TGTGCCAGCAGTTTTCGGGTCCAAGAGACCCAGTACTTC,CASSFRVQETQYF
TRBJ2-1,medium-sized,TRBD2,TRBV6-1,TGTGCCAGCAGTGATTCCGGGGGGGCCTACAATGAGCAGTTCTTC,CASSDSGGAYNEQFF
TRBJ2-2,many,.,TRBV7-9,TGTGCCAGCAGCCACCCGGACGGGAACACCGGGGAGCTGTTTTTT,CASSHPDGNTGELFF
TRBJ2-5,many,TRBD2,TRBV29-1,TGCAGCGTTGTGTTTCTAGCGGGACAAGAGACCCAGTACTTC,CSVVFLAGQETQYF
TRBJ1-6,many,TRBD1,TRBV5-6,TGTGCCAGCAGCTTGAGGACAGGGGGATCAAATTCACCCCTCCACTTT,CASSLRTGGSNSPLHF
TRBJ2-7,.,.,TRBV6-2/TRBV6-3,TGTGCCAGCAGAAACACCTTGGAGGGAGACCCATACGAGCAGTACTTC,CASRNTLEGDPYEQYF
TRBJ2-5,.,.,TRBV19,TGTGCCAGTAATGCAGGAGGCTACCACGCACTACAAGAGACCCAGTACTTC,CASNAGGYHALQETQYF
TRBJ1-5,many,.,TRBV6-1,TGTGCCAGCAGTGTAGGGAGAACGAGCAATCAGCCCCAGCATTTT,CASSVGRTSNQPQHF
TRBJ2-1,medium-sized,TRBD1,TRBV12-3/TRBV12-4,TGTGCCAGCAGTTTACCTCGGGACAGGGAAACCCATGAGCAGTTCTTC,CASSLPRDRETHEQFF
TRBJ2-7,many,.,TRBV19,TGTGCCAGTAGTACCGGGACGCCCCCCTACGAGCAGTACTTC,CASSTGTPPYEQYF
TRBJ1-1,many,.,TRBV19,TGTGCCAGGGTGGGGTTGGCAGCTTTCTTT,CARVGLAAFF
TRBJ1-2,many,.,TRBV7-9,TGTGCCAGCAGCCATGCCCCGCGGACAAGCTATGGCTACACCTTC,CASSHAPRTSYGYTF
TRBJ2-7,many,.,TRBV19,TGTGCCAGTAGTATCGTCAGGTCGCGGGAGCAGTACTTC,CASSIVRSREQYF
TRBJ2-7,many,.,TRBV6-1,TGTGCCAGCAGAGTCCGTTTAAGTAAGCGGCAGTACTTC,CASRVRLSKRQYF
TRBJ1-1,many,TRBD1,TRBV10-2,TGCGCCAGCAGGGACAGGGGGAGGAACACTGAAGCTTTCTTT,CASRDRGRNTEAFF
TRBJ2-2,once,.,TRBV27,TGTGCCAGCGCCCCAGCGGACGAGGTCGGGGAGCTGTTTTTC,CASAPADEVGELFF
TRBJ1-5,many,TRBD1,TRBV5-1,TGCGCCAGCAGCTGGGGACAGGATAGCAATCAGCCCCAGCATTTT,CASSWGQDSNQPQHF
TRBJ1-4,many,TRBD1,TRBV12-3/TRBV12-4,TGTGCCAGCAGCATACAGGGGTTTAATGAAAAACTGTTTTTT,CASSIQGFNEKLFF
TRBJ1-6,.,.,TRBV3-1,TGTGCCAGCAGCCAAGAAGGGGGGGCGATTTCACCCCTCCACTTT,CASSQEGGAISPLHF
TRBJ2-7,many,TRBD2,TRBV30,TGTGCCTGGAGTGAAACGGGAGGGTCCTACGAGCAGTACTTC,CAWSETGGSYEQYF
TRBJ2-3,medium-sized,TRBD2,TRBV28,TGTGCCAGCAGATCGGGGTGGGAGCGGGGGGGCCATTACACAGATACGCAGTATTTT,CASRSGWERGGHYTDTQYF
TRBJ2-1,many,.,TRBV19,TGTGCCAGTAGTATAAACGGGGCTAAGAACAATGAGCAGTTCTTC,CASSINGAKNNEQFF
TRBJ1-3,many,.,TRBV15,TGTGCCACCAGTGGGATGGCGGGGGGCTCTGGAAACACCATATATTTT,CATSGMAGGSGNTIYF
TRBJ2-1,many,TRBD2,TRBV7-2,TGTGCCAGCAGCTTAGGAGTAGCGGGAGTGGGTTGGGACAATGAGCAGTTCTTC,CASSLGVAGVGWDNEQFF
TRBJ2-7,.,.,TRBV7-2,TGTGCCAGCAGCTCTACGACTGGGAGCATCTACGAGCAGTACTTC,CASSSTTGSIYEQYF
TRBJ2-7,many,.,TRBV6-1,TGTGCCAGCAGTGAAGGTGGGGACATGGACTACGAGCAGTACTTC,CASSEGGDMDYEQYF
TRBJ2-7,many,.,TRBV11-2,TGTGCCAGCGCCCTGGGGGGTTCCTACGAGCAGTACTTC,CASALGGSYEQYF
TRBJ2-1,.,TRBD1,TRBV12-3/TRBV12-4,TGTGCCAGCGTAACCCCGGGACAGGGGCTTGAGCAGTTCTTC,CASVTPGQGLEQFF
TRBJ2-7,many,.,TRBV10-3,TGTGCCACGAGCTCGCAACAGGGACTTTACGAGCAGTACTTC,CATSSQQGLYEQYF
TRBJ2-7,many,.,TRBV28,TGTGCCAGCAGTACAACGGGATTATCCTACGAGCAGTACTTC,CASSTTGLSYEQYF
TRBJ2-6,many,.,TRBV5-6,TGTGCCAGCAGCTTGGGCACAGGGTCTGGGGCCAACGTCCTGACTTTC,CASSLGTGSGANVLTF
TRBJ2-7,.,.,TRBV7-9,TGTGCCAGCAGCTTAGTGGGGCTTGAGCGGTACTTC,CASSLVGLERYF
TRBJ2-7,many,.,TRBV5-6,TGTGCCAGCAGCTTAGGTACGGAGCAGTACTTC,CASSLGTEQYF
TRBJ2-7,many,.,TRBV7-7,TGTGCTAGCAGCCCGGGAACGGGCGAGCAGTACTTC,CASSPGTGEQYF
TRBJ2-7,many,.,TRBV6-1,TGTGCCAGCAGCGCAGACAGCCCCTACGAGCAGTACTTC,CASSADSPYEQYF
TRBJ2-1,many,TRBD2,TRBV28,TGTGCCAGCAGTTTATATGGTAGCGGGGCCTACAATGAGCAGTTCTTC,CASSLYGSGAYNEQFF
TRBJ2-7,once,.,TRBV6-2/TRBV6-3,TGTGCCAGCAGTTCAGTCCTTGTCGCCACCTACGAGCAGTACTTC,CASSSVLVATYEQYF
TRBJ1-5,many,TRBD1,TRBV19,TGTGCCAGCGGCAACAGGGGTGGTCAGCCCCAGCATTTT,CASGNRGGQPQHF
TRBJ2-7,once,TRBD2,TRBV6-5,TGTGCCAGAAGTTACTCTCGAATAGCGGGAGCAATCTACGAGCAGTACTTC,CARSYSRIAGAIYEQYF
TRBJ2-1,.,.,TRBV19,.,CASSHTWGRGSSYNEHFF
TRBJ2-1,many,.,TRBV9,TGTGCCAGCAGCGTAGAGGGGATAGCCTACAATGAGCAGTTCTTC,CASSVEGIAYNEQFF
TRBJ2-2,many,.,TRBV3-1,TGTGCCAGCAGCCAATTTTCCGGGACCGGGGAGCTGTTTTTT,CASSQFSGTGELFF
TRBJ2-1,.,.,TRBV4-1,TGCGCCAGCAGCCAGAGCAGCGGGACACGTAGCCTCTACAATGATCAGTTCTTC,CASSQSSGTRSLYNDQFF
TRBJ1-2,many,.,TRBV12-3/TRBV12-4,TGTGCCAGCAGTGGACGGGGGGACGGCTACACCTTC,CASSGRGDGYTF
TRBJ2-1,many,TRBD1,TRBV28,TGTGCCAGCAGTTTGGCCGGGACAGAAGGCAATGAGCAGTTCTTC,CASSLAGTEGNEQFF
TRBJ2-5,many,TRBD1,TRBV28,TGTGCCAGCAGAGAGGGACAGGGCGTGAAGACCCAGTACTTC,CASREGQGVKTQYF
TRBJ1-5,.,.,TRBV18,TGTGCCAGCTCACTTAGAAGGTACAGCGATGAGCATTTT,CASSLRRYSDEHF
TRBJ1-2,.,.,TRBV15,TGTGCCACCAGCACAACGGAAAACTATGGCTACACCTTC,CATSTTENYGYTF
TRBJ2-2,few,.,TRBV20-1,TGCAGTGCTAGAGATCCGGTCAGGGACACCGGGGAGCTGTTTTTT,CSARDPVRDTGELFF
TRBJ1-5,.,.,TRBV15,TGTGCCACCAGCAGACGGCAACAGTCTCAGACCCAGCATTTC,CATSRRQQSQTQHF
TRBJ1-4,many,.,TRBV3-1,TGTGCCAGCAGCATGGGGGAAGGAGAAAAACTGTTTTTT,CASSMGEGEKLFF